The clone carrying this T cell receptor beta chain was seen a few times. The repertoire was sequenced with immunoSEQ multiplex PCR; TCRdb's copy has only in-frame clones and lacks some. Altogether 450,000 to 650,000 clones are present, about four fifths being singletons, with the ten largest covering less than 0.015%. These data come from a study of shared T cell receptors in the human thymus. These records were also assigned to another study, of human thymus T cells. From that second work: Related research described strongly overlapping thymic repertoires in unrelated people.

The specimen sequenced was thymocytes. This TCR was sampled from a boy under two years old with a congenital heart defect.

CDR3 sequence: CASSQDSLSSYEQYF. CDR3 sequence (DNA): TGCGCCAGCAGCCAAGATTCCCTATCCTCCTACGAGCAGTACTTC. The chain joins TRBV4-1 to TRBJ2-7; D remains unclear. Germline lookup yields CDR1 MGHRA and CDR2 YSYEKL. Trimming left V 0 bases short and J 0 bases short, with 9 bases between. The CDR3 contains 15 residues.